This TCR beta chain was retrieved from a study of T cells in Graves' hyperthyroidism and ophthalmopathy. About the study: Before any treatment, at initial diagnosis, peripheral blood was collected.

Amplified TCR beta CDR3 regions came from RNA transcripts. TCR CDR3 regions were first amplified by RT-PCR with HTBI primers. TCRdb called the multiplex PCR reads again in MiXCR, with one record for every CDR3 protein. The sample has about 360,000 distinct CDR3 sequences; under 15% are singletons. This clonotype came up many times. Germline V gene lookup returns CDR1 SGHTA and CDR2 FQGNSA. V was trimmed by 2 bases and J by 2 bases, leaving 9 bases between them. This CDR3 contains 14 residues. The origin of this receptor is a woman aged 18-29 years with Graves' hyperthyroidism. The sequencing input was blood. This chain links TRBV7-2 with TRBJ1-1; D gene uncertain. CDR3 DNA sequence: TGTGCCAGCAGCTTAAGTTCCAGAAACACTGAAGCTTTCTTT. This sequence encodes CASSLSSRNTEAFF. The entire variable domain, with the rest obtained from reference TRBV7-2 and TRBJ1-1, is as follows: GAGVSQSPSNKVTEKGKDVELRCDPISGHTALYWYRQSLGQGLEFLIYFQGNSAPDKSGLPSDRFSAERTGGSVSTLTIQRTQQEDSAVYLCASSLSSRNTEAFFGQGTRLTVV.